Each of the 9 T cell receptor beta chains below was sequenced from the same sample in a study of shared clonotypes between healthy human individuals. Libraries were prepared by immunoSEQ multiplex PCR; TCRdb keeps only in-frame clonotypes and omits some of them. The sample records more than 2 million clones, around 93% being singletons. The naive CD8 subset, CD45RO-negative cells positively selected for CCR7, excluded terminally differentiated effector memory CD45RA+ cells. Sequencing used naive CD8+ T cells from PBMCs. Receptors were obtained from a young man in good health. Some clones in this sample may be carry-over from other donors' samples.

The rearrangement joins TRBV29-1 to TRBJ1-2, with D unresolved. The CDR3 is made up of 13 amino acids. Per the germline V gene, CDR1 is SQVTM and CDR2 is ANQGSEA. The V and J ends lost 7 bases and 7 bases respectively, with 19 bases between them. The CDR3 is CSDGPGQVCGYTF. The CDR3 coding sequence is TGCAGCGACGGCCCGGGTCAGGTATGTGGCTACACCTTC.

This chain uses TRBV7-6 with TRBJ2-6; no clear D gene. The CDR3 contains 15 residues. V was trimmed by 5 bases and J by 0 bases, leaving 8 bases between them. CDR1 and CDR2 from the germline V gene are SGHVS and FNYEAQ. Written as DNA, the CDR3 is TGTGCCAGCAGCATTGCTCTCTCTGGGGCCAACGTCCTGACTTTC. Amino acids: CASSIALSGANVLTF. Full variable domain (outside the CDR3, taken from reference TRBV7-6 and TRBJ2-6): GAGVSQSPRYKVTKRGQDVALRCDPISGHVSLYWYRQALGQGPEFLTYFNYEAQQDKSGLPNDRFSAERPEGSISTLTIQRTEQRDSAMYRCASSIALSGANVLTFGAGSRLTVL.

This clone was observed a single time. V and J are TRBV9 and TRBJ2-7, with 10 nucleotides matching TRBD2. J gave up 3 bases and V 4 bases, and 22 bases lay outside the gene matches. Germline V gene lookup returns CDR1 SGDLS and CDR2 YYNGEE. This CDR3 has 20 residues. Here the CDR3 reads CASSHPTGQREGQVLYEQYF. The DNA for the CDR3 is TGTGCCAGCAGCCACCCCACGGGCCAGCGGGAGGGCCAGGTACTCTACGAGCAGTACTTC.

The V call is TRBV11-2, the J call TRBJ2-5; D gene ambiguous. CDR1 SGHAT and CDR2 FQNNGV come from the germline V gene. The V and J ends lost 4 bases and 5 bases respectively, with 17 bases between them. There are 15 residues in the CDR3. The CDR3 nucleotides are TGTGCCAGCAGCTGGGGTCTCACGTCCTGGGAGACCCAGTACTTC. Translation gives CASSWGLTSWETQYF.

The rearrangement links TRBV15 to TRBJ1-2, with D possibly being TRBD1 (5 bases). The V and J ends lost 0 bases and 4 bases respectively, with 12 bases between them. Germline V gives CDR1 LNHNV, CDR2 YYDKDF (reference sequence). The CDR3 loop spans 15 amino acids. The DNA of the CDR3 is TGTGCCACCAGCAGAGAGGGGGGATTTTCCTATGGCTACACCTTC. This encodes CATSREGGFSYGYTF.

The chain employs TRBV5-1 and TRBJ1-1, with TRBD1 matching 10 bases. The CDR3 runs to 15 residues. The V and J ends lost 0 bases and 3 bases, in that order; junction bases with no gene match: 2. Germline V gene lookup returns CDR1 SGHRS and CDR2 YFSETQ. CDR3: CASSLGGQGYTEAFF. CDR3 in DNA: TGCGCCAGCAGCTTGGGGGGACAGGGGTACACTGAAGCTTTCTTT.

V and J are TRBV30 and TRBJ2-5; possibly TRBD1 or TRBD2 for D (5 bases each). The end of the DNA fits TRBJ2-7 better, so the J call may be wrong. The germline CDR1 and CDR2 sequences are GTSNPN and SVGIG (reference sequence). The CDR3 is 16 residues long. CDR3 DNA sequence: TGTGCCTGGCAAACCTTTCTCGGGGCTCCGTCCTACGAGCAGTACTTC. Amino acids: CAWQTFLGAPSYEQYF.

The chain links TRBV28 to TRBJ2-1; maybe TRBD2 (5 bases). V was shortened by 6 bases and J by 8 bases, with 11 bases between the two germline ends. The CDR3 runs 12 residues. The germline gives CDR1 MDHEN, CDR2 SYDVKM. The CDR3: CASREGVHEQFF. The CDR3 DNA reads TGTGCCAGCAGAGAGGGAGTACATGAGCAGTTCTTC.

The chain carries TRBV25-1 and TRBJ1-5; no reliable D call. CDR3 length: 15 residues. V lost 1 base and J 3 bases, leaving 10 bases between the germline ends. CDR1 is MGHDK and CDR2 is SYGVNS in the germline V gene. The CDR3 region is CASSEWEGNNQPQHF. CDR3 nucleotide sequence: TGTGCCAGCAGTGAATGGGAAGGGAACAATCAGCCCCAGCATTTT.